Listed below are T cell receptor beta chains from one sample, sequenced in a study of OX40 agonist ivuxolimab in advanced cancers. Some clones are missing from TCRdb's copy, which holds only in-frame ones; the method was immunoSEQ multiplex PCR. The data show 50,000 to 65,000 clones, 75% to 90% seen once. Sequenced material: CD4+ or CD8+ T cells sorted from blood, taken in a trial of the OX40 agonist ivuxolimab. These receptors all come from an adult with an advanced solid tumor such as melanoma, head and neck, liver or kidney cancer. Each CDR3 is given with its conserved first and last residue. The order of the fields is clone size, J gene, D gene, V gene, CDR3 DNA, CDR3 protein. The D gene is left open where the match is weak. A row's size may be missing; if present it is once, few, many or a size class.

abundance: .; j_gene: TRBJ2-3; d_gene: .; v_gene: TRBV4-1; CDR3nt: TGCGCCAGCAGCTCTAGCGCCTCGAGCACAGATACGCAGTATTTT; CDR3aa: CASSSSASSTDTQYF
abundance: .; j_gene: TRBJ1-2; d_gene: .; v_gene: TRBV6-5; CDR3nt: TGTGCCAGCAGTCTCGACAGAAGGGAAAATGGCTACACCTTC; CDR3aa: CASSLDRRENGYTF
abundance: .; j_gene: TRBJ2-5; d_gene: .; v_gene: TRBV7-8; CDR3nt: TGTGCCAGCAGCTTAATCCCCGGGATGGAAGAGACCCAGTACTTC; CDR3aa: CASSLIPGMEETQYF
abundance: .; j_gene: TRBJ2-5; d_gene: TRBD2; v_gene: TRBV6-6; CDR3nt: TGTGCCAGCAGTTACGGGACTAGCGGGGAGACCCAGTACTTC; CDR3aa: CASSYGTSGETQYF
abundance: once; j_gene: TRBJ1-4; d_gene: TRBD1; v_gene: TRBV28; CDR3nt: TGTGCCAGCAGTTTGGGACAGGGTGGAAAACTGTTTTTT; CDR3aa: CASSLGQGGKLFF
abundance: .; j_gene: TRBJ1-1; d_gene: .; v_gene: TRBV5-6; CDR3nt: TGTGCCAGCAGCTTGGGGGCAGGGGCGGGCGAAGCTTTCTTT; CDR3aa: CASSLGAGAGEAFF
abundance: .; j_gene: TRBJ2-3; d_gene: .; v_gene: TRBV6-4; CDR3nt: TGTGCCAGCAGATCCACGGGGGCCGGCGGGCGCACAGATACGCAGTATTTT; CDR3aa: CASRSTGAGGRTDTQYF
abundance: few; j_gene: TRBJ2-5; d_gene: TRBD2; v_gene: TRBV15; CDR3nt: TGTGCCACCAGCAGAGAACTAGCGGGGGGGCGTTTCCAAGAGACCCAGTACTTC; CDR3aa: CATSRELAGGRFQETQYF
abundance: .; j_gene: TRBJ2-5; d_gene: .; v_gene: TRBV2; CDR3nt: TGTGCCAGCAGTGAAGCGCACCCTCAAGAGACCCAGTACTTC; CDR3aa: CASSEAHPQETQYF
abundance: .; j_gene: TRBJ2-7; d_gene: TRBD2; v_gene: TRBV5-4; CDR3nt: TGTGCCAGCAGCCCCATGACTAGCGGGAGAACCTACGAGCAGTACTTC; CDR3aa: CASSPMTSGRTYEQYF
abundance: once; j_gene: TRBJ2-4; d_gene: TRBD1; v_gene: TRBV28; CDR3nt: TGTGCCAGCAGTTTAGCTCCCGGACAGGGACCAAACATTCAGTACTTC; CDR3aa: CASSLAPGQGPNIQYF
abundance: .; j_gene: TRBJ2-5; d_gene: .; v_gene: TRBV20-1; CDR3nt: TGCAGTGCCCGCCCGTCGCAGACCCAGTACTTC; CDR3aa: CSARPSQTQYF
abundance: .; j_gene: TRBJ1-2; d_gene: TRBD1; v_gene: TRBV7-6; CDR3nt: TGTGCCAGCAGCTCACAATACAGGGGTGGCTACACCTTC; CDR3aa: CASSSQYRGGYTF
abundance: few; j_gene: TRBJ1-5; d_gene: TRBD1; v_gene: TRBV27; CDR3nt: TGTGCCAGCAGTGCACAGGGGGGAAATCAGCCCCAGCATTTT; CDR3aa: CASSAQGGNQPQHF
abundance: .; j_gene: TRBJ1-1; d_gene: .; v_gene: TRBV28; CDR3nt: TGTGCCAGCAGACCGCCTAGCCGAAACACTGAAGCTTTCTTT; CDR3aa: CASRPPSRNTEAFF
abundance: .; j_gene: TRBJ2-1; d_gene: TRBD2; v_gene: TRBV25-1; CDR3nt: TGTGCCAGCAGTGAAGAGGGACTAGCGGACTACAATGAGCAGTTCTTC; CDR3aa: CASSEEGLADYNEQFF
abundance: .; j_gene: TRBJ2-5; d_gene: .; v_gene: TRBV5-6; CDR3nt: TGTGCCAGCAGCTTGGCTCTACAGGAGACCCAGTACTTC; CDR3aa: CASSLALQETQYF
abundance: .; j_gene: TRBJ2-1; d_gene: TRBD2; v_gene: TRBV9; CDR3nt: TGTGCCAGCAGCCCCTTAGCGGGAGATTACAATGAGCAGTTCTTC; CDR3aa: CASSPLAGDYNEQFF
abundance: .; j_gene: TRBJ2-3; d_gene: TRBD1; v_gene: TRBV9; CDR3nt: TGTGCCAGCAGCGTAGGTAAGGGGGCGAGCACAGATACGCAGTATTTT; CDR3aa: CASSVGKGASTDTQYF
abundance: .; j_gene: TRBJ2-7; d_gene: TRBD2; v_gene: TRBV11-2; CDR3nt: TGTGCCAGCAGCTTAGTGGGCGGGGGGGCCTACGAGCAGTACTTC; CDR3aa: CASSLVGGGAYEQYF
abundance: .; j_gene: TRBJ2-2; d_gene: TRBD2; v_gene: TRBV15; CDR3nt: TGTGCCACCAGCGCGGGAGGAGGAACCGGGGAGCTGTTTTTT; CDR3aa: CATSAGGGTGELFF
abundance: .; j_gene: TRBJ1-2; d_gene: .; v_gene: TRBV6-5; CDR3nt: TGTGCCAGCAGCCCCCAGGGAGGGAAGTATGGCTACACCTTC; CDR3aa: CASSPQGGKYGYTF
abundance: once; j_gene: TRBJ2-7; d_gene: TRBD2; v_gene: TRBV28; CDR3nt: TGTGCCGGCGGGGGGCGTCTTAGCGAGCAGTACTTC; CDR3aa: CAGGGRLSEQYF
abundance: .; j_gene: TRBJ1-2; d_gene: .; v_gene: TRBV5-1; CDR3nt: TGCGCCAGCAGCCGCACGACAGATGGTGGCTACACCTTC; CDR3aa: CASSRTTDGGYTF
abundance: .; j_gene: TRBJ2-5; d_gene: TRBD2; v_gene: TRBV4-1; CDR3nt: TGCGCCAGCACTAGCGGAGGGGCCAGGGAGACCCAGTACTTC; CDR3aa: CASTSGGARETQYF
abundance: .; j_gene: TRBJ1-5; d_gene: .; v_gene: TRBV7-2; CDR3nt: TGTGCCAGCAGCTTAGGGTATGGGGGTAACCAGCCCCAGCATTTT; CDR3aa: CASSLGYGGNQPQHF
abundance: few; j_gene: TRBJ2-5; d_gene: .; v_gene: TRBV19; CDR3nt: TGTGCCAGTAGCCGGGGACTGGGAGAGACCCAGTACTTC; CDR3aa: CASSRGLGETQYF
abundance: few; j_gene: TRBJ1-1; d_gene: .; v_gene: TRBV5-1; CDR3nt: TGCGCCAGCAGCTCGGGGATCGGACACCCCGTTGGCACTGAAGCTTTCTTT; CDR3aa: CASSSGIGHPVGTEAFF
abundance: .; j_gene: TRBJ1-4; d_gene: .; v_gene: TRBV5-6; CDR3nt: TGTGCCAGCAGCTTGGTTTCGGAAAAACTGTTTTTT; CDR3aa: CASSLVSEKLFF
abundance: .; j_gene: TRBJ2-7; d_gene: TRBD1; v_gene: TRBV6-1; CDR3nt: TGTGCCAGCAGTGCCGGGACAGGGAATTCTTACGAGCAGTACTTC; CDR3aa: CASSAGTGNSYEQYF
abundance: .; j_gene: TRBJ2-7; d_gene: .; v_gene: TRBV20-1; CDR3nt: TGCAGTGCTAGAGCGAAAGTCGAGCAGTACTTC; CDR3aa: CSARAKVEQYF
abundance: .; j_gene: TRBJ1-1; d_gene: .; v_gene: TRBV27; CDR3nt: TGTGCCAGCAGTTTCCTACCCCTTTTGATGAACACTGAAGCTTTCTTT; CDR3aa: CASSFLPLLMNTEAFF